This entry concerns a single TCR beta chain. Its antigen is unknown. These data are taken from a study of cytomegalovirus exposure and HLA in healthy donors. Study-wide background: Earlier, 180 million or so T cells were analyzed, and 117 million unique TCR beta sequences were found among them. General study points: Altogether, 150 or so TCR beta chains were recorded as cytomegalovirus-associated. In an earlier analysis, productive rearrangement rates for most beta V segments clustered near 87% or 30%. As was reported, the classifier diagnosed cytomegalovirus status with high specificity and sensitivity.

The PCR had 60 Vbeta and 13 Jbeta primers. Clones were read by immunoSEQ multiplex PCR, and TCRdb kept only the in-frame ones, dropping some. The sample records about 61,000 clones, roughly 90% being singletons. Trimming stripped 2 bases from V and 9 bases from J, with 16 bases between. This CDR3 contains 14 residues. Germline CDR1 and CDR2: LGHNA and YNFKEQ. The clonotype originates from a man aged 25-45 years in good health and CMV-seropositive. Input material: PBMCs. The V call is TRBV4-2, the J call TRBJ2-5, with a tentative D call TRBD1 (5 bases). The CDR3 is CASSQLGVGCAQYF. The CDR3 DNA is TGTGCCAGCAGCCAACTAGGGGTAGGATGTGCCCAGTACTTC.